Listed below are T cell receptor beta chains from one sample, sequenced in a study of shared clonotypes between healthy human individuals. Clones were sequenced by immunoSEQ multiplex PCR, and TCRdb holds only the in-frame ones, with some missing. The top ten hold under 0.15% of the sample, which has about 2 million clones, about 95% seen once. Sequenced sample: naive CD4+ T cells sorted from blood. All receptors come from a man younger than 35 in good health. The CDR3 runs from the conserved cysteine through the conserved F or W. The D gene is left open where the match is weak. Clone size is not always given. Where it is, it says once, few, many or a class for expanded clones.

abundance,j_gene,v_gene,d_gene,CDR3aa,CDR3nt
NA,TRBJ2-7,TRBV30,NA,CAWSKGVAYEQYF,TGTGCCTGGAGTAAGGGAGTCGCCTACGAGCAGTACTTC
NA,TRBJ2-7,TRBV2,NA,CASSERKYEQYF,TGTGCCAGCAGTGAAAGGAAGTACGAGCAGTACTTC
NA,TRBJ2-6,TRBV29-1,TRBD1,CSVARAGGTGANVLTF,TGCAGCGTTGCACGGGCAGGGGGCACTGGGGCCAACGTCCTGACTTTC
NA,TRBJ2-7,TRBV6-5,NA,CASSTGTGEQYF,TGTGCCAGCAGTACAGGGACGGGCGAGCAGTACTTC
NA,TRBJ2-7,TRBV2,NA,CASRSRDALLGEQYF,TGTGCCAGCAGGAGCCGGGACGCACTATTGGGGGAGCAGTACTTC
once,TRBJ2-1,TRBV23-1,TRBD1,CASGPAGQAFYNEQFF,TGCGCCAGTGGCCCGGCAGGACAGGCTTTCTACAATGAGCAGTTCTTC
once,TRBJ2-2,TRBV5-3,TRBD1,CARRYTGTGDTGELFF,TGTGCCAGAAGGTACACCGGGACAGGGGACACCGGGGAGCTGTTTTTT
NA,TRBJ2-1,TRBV5-1,TRBD2,CASSPGLATYNEQFF,TGCGCCAGCAGCCCGGGACTAGCGACGTACAATGAGCAGTTCTTC
NA,TRBJ2-5,TRBV7-3,TRBD2,CASSLRPSGGLIGETQYF,TGTGCCAGCAGCTTAAGGCCTAGCGGGGGCCTCATAGGGGAGACCCAGTACTTC
NA,TRBJ1-4,TRBV13,NA,CASSLTGLEEKLFF,TGTGCCAGCAGCCTGACGGGGCTGGAGGAAAAACTGTTTTTT
NA,TRBJ2-1,TRBV20-1,NA,CSAQLGNEQFF,TGCAGTGCCCAACTAGGGAATGAGCAGTTCTTC
many,TRBJ1-2,TRBV5-1,NA,CASSPEMPRNYGYTF,TGCGCCAGCAGCCCGGAGATGCCAAGGAACTATGGCTACACCTTC
NA,TRBJ1-1,TRBV5-6,NA,CASTYLGTPWTEAFF,TGTGCCAGCACCTATCTCGGCACCCCGTGGACTGAAGCTTTCTTT
NA,TRBJ2-5,TRBV5-1,NA,CASSSILGPQETQYF,TGCGCCAGCAGCTCGATCTTGGGTCCACAAGAGACCCAGTACTTC